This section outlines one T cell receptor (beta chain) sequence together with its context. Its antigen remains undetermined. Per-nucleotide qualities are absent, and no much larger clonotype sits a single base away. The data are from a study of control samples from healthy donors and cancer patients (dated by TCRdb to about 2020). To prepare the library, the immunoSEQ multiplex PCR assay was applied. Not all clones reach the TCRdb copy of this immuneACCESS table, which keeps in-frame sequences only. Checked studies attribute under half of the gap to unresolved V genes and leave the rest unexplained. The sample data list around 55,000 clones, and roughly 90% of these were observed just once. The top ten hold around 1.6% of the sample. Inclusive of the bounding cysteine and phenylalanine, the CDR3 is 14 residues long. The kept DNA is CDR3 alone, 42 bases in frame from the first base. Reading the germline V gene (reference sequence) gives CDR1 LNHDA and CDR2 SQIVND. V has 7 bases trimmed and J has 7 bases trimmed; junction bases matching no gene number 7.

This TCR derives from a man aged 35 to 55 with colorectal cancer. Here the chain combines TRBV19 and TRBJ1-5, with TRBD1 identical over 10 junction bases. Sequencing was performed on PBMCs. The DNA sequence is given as TGTGCCAGTACCCCGGGACAGGGGCGGCAGCCCCAGCATTTT. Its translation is CASTPGQGRQPQHF.